This T cell receptor beta chain came from a study of T cell responses to AZD1222 COVID-19 vaccine. Study-wide results and limits: Nearly half of spike-specific TCRs reportedly target unmutated variant regions. CD4 TCRs linked to vaccination spanned spike, dominating at 160-218 and 743-854. At study baseline, merely several AZD1222 recipients were seropositive.

The method was immunoSEQ multiplex PCR; TCRdb's version includes in-frame clones alone and lacks a portion of them. Of 100,000 to 150,000 clones in the sample, roughly 90% were seen once. In regard to this clone: Its antigen is not known.

The V gene lost 1 base and the J gene lost 5 bases, with 14 bases spanning the gap. The germline gives CDR1 SNHLY, CDR2 FYNNEI. The CDR3 totals 15 residues. The clonotype comes from an adult in good health. The chain is built from TRBV2 and TRBJ1-2; D unclear. This specimen consisted of peripheral blood, obtained on day 0 of MenACWY control vaccination. The CDR3 DNA sequence: TGTGCCAGCAGTGAAGTCAGGTCAGAAGGATATGGCTACACCTTC. Its translation is CASSEVRSEGYGYTF.